This T cell receptor (beta chain) was observed in a study of somatic mutations in cytotoxic T cells in rheumatoid arthritis. Study summary: Flow sorting at nearly 100% purity was applied to some V beta antibody-stained T-cell populations, which included V beta1+ cells sequenced for TCRB.

Points from the study as a whole: The modest underrepresentation of TRBV07 observed in rheumatoid arthritis patients was not subjected to multiple-comparison adjustment.

In germline, CDR1 is SGHRS, CDR2 YFSETQ. CDR3 length: 15 residues. Trimming cost V 0 bases and J 3 bases; bases outside gene matches: 6. Sequenced by immunoSEQ multiplex PCR; TCRdb stores in-frame clones only, minus some. The sample includes around 3,200 clones, less than 85% of them seen just once. Regarding this clone: As yet, its antigen is unknown.

The sequence came from a man aged 35 to 55 with rheumatoid arthritis. Sample: CD8+ T cells sorted from blood. This chain joins TRBV5-1 and TRBJ2-7; 7 nucleotides line up with TRBD2. The CDR3 spells CASSLVPGGIYEQYF. The DNA for the CDR3 is TGCGCCAGCAGCTTGGTTCCGGGAGGAATCTACGAGCAGTACTTC.